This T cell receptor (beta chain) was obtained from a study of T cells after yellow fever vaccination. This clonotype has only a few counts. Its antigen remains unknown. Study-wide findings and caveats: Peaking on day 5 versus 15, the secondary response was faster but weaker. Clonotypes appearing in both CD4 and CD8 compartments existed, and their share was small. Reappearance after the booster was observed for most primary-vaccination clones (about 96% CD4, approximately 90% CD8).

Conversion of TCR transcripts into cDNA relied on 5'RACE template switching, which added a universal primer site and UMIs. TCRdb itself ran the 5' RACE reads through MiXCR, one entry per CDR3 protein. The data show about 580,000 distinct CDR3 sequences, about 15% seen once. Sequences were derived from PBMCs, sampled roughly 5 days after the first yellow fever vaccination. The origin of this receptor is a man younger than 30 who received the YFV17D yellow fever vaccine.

CDR3 in amino acids: CSAKDRGLGYTF. CDR3 DNA sequence: TGCAGTGCTAAGGACAGGGGGCTTGGCTACACCTTC. The chain couples TRBV20-1 to TRBJ1-2, with 11 bases lining up with TRBD1. The CDR3 spans 12 residues. Losses at the gene ends were 4 bases for V and 7 bases for J; bases not matched to a gene: 2. Germline CDR1 and CDR2: DFQATT and SNEGSKA (reference sequence).